These 10 T cell receptor beta chains share one sample of origin, sequenced in a study of Tregs in tolerant kidney transplant recipients. Mixed chimerism was transient after nonmyeloablative marrow transplants from related graft donors. Here immunoSEQ multiplex PCR was the method, and the copy in TCRdb shows in-frame clones only, minus some. Here the sample spans 74,000 or so clones, 90% to 95% being singletons. The sequences come from CD4+ T cells from blood (PBMCs), collected 24 months after the transplant. These receptors were taken from a human patient who received a combined kidney and bone marrow transplant. The T cells may partly be graft donor cells.

This chain links TRBV5-4 with TRBJ1-1, with TRBD1 as a possible D gene (6 bases). V was clipped by 6 bases and J by 2 bases, with 17 bases between them. The CDR3 covers 15 residues. Germline-derived CDR1 and CDR2 are SGHNT and YYREEE (reference sequence). DNA for the CDR3: TGTGCCAGCACCCAACCGGGGACATTCAACACTGAAGCTTTCTTT. Protein sequence: CASTQPGTFNTEAFF.

The rearrangement joins TRBV28 to TRBJ2-7, with a possible D match to TRBD2 (6 bases). Trimming took off 3 bases at V and 7 bases at J, with 19 bases between the two ends. Germline loops: CDR1 MDHEN, CDR2 SYDVKM. The CDR3 sequence is 15 residues long. CDR3 coding DNA: TGTGCCAGCAGTTTGGATATGGTCCCACGGGGGGAGCAGTACTTC. Translated, it gives CASSLDMVPRGEQYF.

V usage is TRBV4-1 and J usage is TRBJ2-4; TRBD2 agrees at 8 bases. Germline V lookup: CDR1 MGHRA, CDR2 YSYEKL. V trimming: 1 base; J trimming: 5 bases; junction bases outside the gene matches: 13. The CDR3 extends over 18 amino acids. CDR3 residues: CASSQVRGSREAQNIQYF. The CDR3 region has the DNA TGCGCCAGCAGCCAAGTGCGGGGTTCGCGGGAGGCTCAAAACATTCAGTACTTC.

The chain carries TRBV7-9 and TRBJ2-7; TRBD1 might be the D (6 bases). Germline CDR1 is SEHNR and CDR2 is FQNEAQ (reference sequence). CDR3 length equals 14 residues. Trimming took 1 base from V and 4 from J, leaving 11 bases between them. The chain's CDR3 is CASSLVGQLYEQYF. CDR3 nucleotides: TGTGCCAGCAGCTTAGTTGGACAGCTTTACGAGCAGTACTTC.

The CDR3 reads CASSGTGPPHYEQYF. The DNA of the CDR3 is TGCGCCAGCAGTGGAACAGGGCCCCCTCACTACGAGCAGTACTTC. The J gene is TRBJ2-7, the V gene TRBV10-1; perhaps TRBD1 as D (6 bases). The CDR3 sequence is 15 residues long. V dropped 4 bases and J dropped 3 bases, with 16 bases sitting between them. CDR1 and CDR2 (germline): WNHNN, SYGVQD (reference sequence).

The chain links TRBV18 to TRBJ1-5, with 11 bases identical to TRBD1. V shed 4 bases and J 9 bases; nucleotides not matched to a gene: 8. CDR1 and CDR2 from the germline V gene are KGHSH and LQKENI. The CDR3 contains 15 residues. CDR3 DNA sequence: TGTGCCAGCTCACGGACAGGGGGCGGAACAACGCCCCAGCATTTT. As protein: CASSRTGGGTTPQHF.

V gene TRBV20-1 combines with J gene TRBJ1-1; weak D call: TRBD1 (6 bases). Trimming left V 4 bases short and J 5 bases short, with 8 bases between. The CDR3 extends over 11 amino acids. Germline values: CDR1 DFQATT, CDR2 SNEGSKA (reference sequence). The CDR3, as DNA: TGCAGTGCTACCGGACAGACTGAAGCTTTCTTT. It specifies CSATGQTEAFF.

This clone was counted between two and nine times. The chain links TRBV4-2 to TRBJ2-5; 10 nucleotides match TRBD2. The CDR3 totals 16 residues. CDR1 is LGHNA, CDR2 YNFKEQ, per germline. After removal of 1 base from V and 2 bases from J, the junction contained 4 bases not matched to a gene. CDR3 coding DNA: TGTGCCAGCAGCCAAGGACTAGCGGGTATTCAAGAGACCCAGTACTTC. Amino acids: CASSQGLAGIQETQYF.

V usage is TRBV27 and J usage is TRBJ1-4; 7 bases line up with TRBD1. The germline CDR1 and CDR2 sequences are MNHEY and SMNVEV (reference sequence). Unmatched junction bases numbered 4, after V lost 6 bases and J lost 6 bases. This CDR3 is built from 13 residues. The CDR3: CASSRGTDEKLFF. The CDR3 region has the DNA TGTGCCAGCAGCCGAGGGACAGATGAAAAACTGTTTTTT.

J is TRBJ1-5 and V is TRBV19, with D possibly TRBD1 on 5 matching bases. V was clipped by 2 bases and J by 1 base, with 21 bases between them. CDR1 is LNHDA and CDR2 is SQIVND in the germline V gene (reference sequence). There are 19 residues in the CDR3. CDR3 protein: CASSIKLSGPRVSNQPQHF. In nucleotides, the CDR3 is TGTGCCAGTAGTATAAAGCTGTCAGGGCCTAGGGTAAGCAATCAGCCCCAGCATTTT.